The 12 T cell receptor beta chains given below trace back to one sample, sequenced in a study of metastatic and nonmetastatic thyroid tumors. MiXCR re-clonotyped the PCR reads for TCRdb. The table includes tens of thousands of clones, approximately 11% detected once. Each patient went into thyroid surgery without having received any treatment. Specimen: blood. Receptors originate from a female donor with papillary thyroid cancer or a benign thyroid nodule (not recorded which). Some clones in this sample may be carry-over from other donors' samples.

In its sample, this clone was seen many times. V and J are TRBV13 and TRBJ2-1, with 15 nucleotides matching TRBD2. V shed 1 base and J 13 bases; nucleotides not matched to a gene: 5. Per the germline V gene, CDR1 is PRHDT and CDR2 is FYEKMQ (reference sequence). The CDR3 is 15 residues long. CDR3 nucleotides: TGTGCCAGCAGCTTAGAGGGACTAGCGGGAGGACCACAGTTCTTC. Translation: CASSLEGLAGGPQFF.

This clone came up many times. This chain connects TRBV7-6 to TRBJ2-7; unclear D gene. V lost 5 bases, J lost 4 bases, and 12 bases lay in between. The CDR3 is made up of 13 amino acids. Germline V gene data show CDR1 as SGHVS and CDR2 as FNYEAQ. This CDR3 reads CASSQETGYEQYF. The CDR3 nucleotides are TGTGCCAGCAGCCAAGAGACGGGTTACGAGCAGTACTTC.

In its sample, this clone was seen many times. V usage is TRBV20-1 and J usage is TRBJ2-7; tentatively, D is TRBD2 (7 bases). The CDR3 runs 12 residues. CDR1 and CDR2 from the germline V gene are DFQATT and SNEGSKA (reference sequence). V lost 6 bases, J lost 5 bases, and 14 bases lay in between. CDR3 amino acids: CSAPEGGDEQYF. CDR3 coding DNA: TGCAGTGCCCCCGAGGGGGGGGACGAGCAGTACTTC.

This clone was detected ten times or more. The chain's CDR3 is CAWEGGTRPGELFF. The CDR3 DNA sequence: TGTGCCTGGGAGGGAGGCACGCGACCCGGGGAGCTGTTTTTT. V is TRBV30 and J is TRBJ2-2; D may be TRBD2 (6 bases). This CDR3 contains 14 residues. Germline CDR1 is GTSNPN and CDR2 is SVGIG (reference sequence). V shed 5 bases and J shed 6 bases, with 16 bases lying between them.

This clone was counted at least ten times. The chain links TRBV20-1 to TRBJ2-1, with TRBD2 identical over 11 bases. The CDR3 runs 17 residues. Trimming removed 3 bases from V and 2 bases from J; junction bases left unmatched: 9. CDR1 and CDR2 (germline): DFQATT, SNEGSKA (reference sequence). The CDR3 protein is CSASPTSGNHAYNEQFF. The CDR3 DNA follows: TGCAGTGCTAGCCCGACTAGCGGGAACCATGCCTACAATGAGCAGTTCTTC.

The table lists this clone with many counts. The chain links TRBV20-1 to TRBJ2-1; 7 nucleotides agree with TRBD2. This CDR3 region has 14 residues. CDR1 is DFQATT and CDR2 is SNEGSKA in the germline V gene (reference sequence). V shed 5 bases and J 0 bases; nucleotides not matched to a gene: 4. Here the CDR3 reads CSAPGGSSYNEQFF. The CDR3 nucleotides are TGCAGTGCTCCAGGCGGGAGCTCCTACAATGAGCAGTTCTTC.

This clone was observed a handful of times. The rearrangement links TRBV28 to TRBJ2-6; no reliable D call. Germline assignment: CDR1 MDHEN and CDR2 SYDVKM. The germline V and J ends were trimmed by 8 bases and 0 bases, with 14 bases remaining between them. This CDR3 spans 16 amino acids. This chain's CDR3 is CASSSEWDSGANVLTF. The CDR3 bases are TGTGCCAGCTCCTCGGAATGGGACTCTGGGGCCAACGTCCTGACTTTC.

As regards this clone: This could be a read error, since a much larger clone is one nucleotide away. The chain joins TRBV9 to TRBJ1-5; TRBD1 aligns across 7 bases. The CDR3 is made up of 14 amino acids. Germline V gene lookup returns CDR1 SGDLS and CDR2 YYNGEE. With 3 bases clipped from V and 4 bases from J, the junction kept 4 bases outside the gene matches. As DNA, the CDR3 is TGTGCCAGCAGCGCCGGGACAGAGAATCAGCCCCAGCATTTT. Residues: CASSAGTENQPQHF.

This clone has a count of ten or more. This sequence may be a read error, since a much larger clone differs from it by one base. The chain recombines TRBV28 with TRBJ1-2, with a weak D call TRBD1 (6 bases). The V and J ends lost 5 bases and 4 bases respectively, with 17 bases between them. Germline V gene sequence: CDR1 MDHEN, CDR2 SYDVKM. This CDR3 comprises 15 residues. The CDR3 here is CASSIRTGSIYGYTF. The CDR3 region has the DNA TGTGCCAGCAGTATCAGAACAGGGTCAATCTATGGCTACACCTTC.

As for this clone: Additional DNA sequences in this sample encode the identical CDR3. J is TRBJ2-3 and V is TRBV5-5, with 9 bases identical to TRBD1. J lost 5 bases, V lost 4 bases, and 5 bases had no gene match. This CDR3 comprises 14 residues. CDR1 is SGHKS, CDR2 YYEKEE, per germline (reference sequence). CDR3: CASSLDRGGDTQYF. The CDR3 DNA sequence: TGTGCCAGCAGCCTTGACAGGGGGGGAGATACGCAGTATTTT.

This clone was found many times. Other nucleotide sequences in the sample specify the same CDR3. The rearrangement links TRBV7-6 to TRBJ1-2, with D possibly matching TRBD1 (6 bases). This CDR3 comprises 14 residues. Deletions cut 2 bases from V and 4 bases from J, with 11 bases between. CDR1 is SGHVS, CDR2 FNYEAQ, per germline. In DNA, the CDR3 is TGTGCCAGCAGCTTAACCGGGGGCGGCTATGGCTACACCTTC. Protein product: CASSLTGGGYGYTF.

This clone was seen at least ten times. J is TRBJ2-7 and V is TRBV4-1; TRBD2 might be the D (5 bases). The CDR3 extends over 15 amino acids. The V end lost 1 base, the J end lost 0 bases, and 10 bases lay between the germline ends. Germline CDR1 MGHRA, CDR2 YSYEKL. The CDR3 coding sequence is TGCGCCAGCAGCCAAGGGACTGTCAACTCCTACGAGCAGTACTTC. It specifies CASSQGTVNSYEQYF.